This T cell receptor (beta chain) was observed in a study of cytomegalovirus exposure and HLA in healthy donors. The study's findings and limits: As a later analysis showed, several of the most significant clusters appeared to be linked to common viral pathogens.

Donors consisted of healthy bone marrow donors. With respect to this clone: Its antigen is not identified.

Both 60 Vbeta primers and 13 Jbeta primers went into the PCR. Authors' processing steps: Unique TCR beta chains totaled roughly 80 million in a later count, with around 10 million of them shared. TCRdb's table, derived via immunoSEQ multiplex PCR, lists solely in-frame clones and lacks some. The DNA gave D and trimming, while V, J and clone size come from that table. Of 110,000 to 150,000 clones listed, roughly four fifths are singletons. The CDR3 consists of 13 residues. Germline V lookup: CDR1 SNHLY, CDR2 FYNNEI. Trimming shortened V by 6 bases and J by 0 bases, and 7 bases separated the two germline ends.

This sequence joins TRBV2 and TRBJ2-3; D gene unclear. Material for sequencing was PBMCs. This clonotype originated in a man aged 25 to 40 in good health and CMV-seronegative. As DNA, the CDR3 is TGTGCCAGCAGGCCTCTAAGCACAGATACGCAGTATTTT. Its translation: CASRPLSTDTQYF.